These T cell receptor beta chains were read from a single sample in a study of OX40 agonist ivuxolimab in advanced cancers. Method: immunoSEQ multiplex PCR; TCRdb's copy keeps in-frame clones and lacks some. The sample holds 37,000 or so clones, approximately 85% seen once. The sequencing here drew on CD4+ or CD8+ T cells sorted from blood, taken in a trial of the OX40 agonist ivuxolimab. The receptors originated from an adult with an advanced solid tumor such as melanoma, head and neck, liver or kidney cancer. The CDR3 runs from the conserved cysteine through the conserved F or W. The order of the fields is CDR3 protein, CDR3 DNA, D gene, clone size, V gene, J gene, CDR3 length. A D gene is named only where the DNA matches it firmly. Not every row has a clone size; where given, it reads once, few, many or a size class.

CASSLANRLAGGSYEQYF,TGTGCCAGCAGCTTAGCAAACCGACTAGCGGGGGGATCCTACGAGCAGTACTTC,TRBD2,NA,TRBV7-6,TRBJ2-7,18
CASSQDRAPITEAFF,TGCGCCAGCAGCCAAGATAGAGCCCCCATCACTGAAGCTTTCTTT,NA,NA,TRBV4-3,TRBJ1-1,15
CASSAGGRNEQYF,TGTGCCAGCAGTGCGGGGGGCAGGAACGAGCAGTACTTC,TRBD2,once,TRBV6-5,TRBJ2-7,13
CASSQDDNQPQHF,TGCGCCAGCAGCCAAGATGACAATCAGCCCCAGCATTTT,NA,NA,TRBV4-1,TRBJ1-5,13
CAWSGLAGANEQFF,TGTGCCTGGTCGGGACTAGCGGGTGCCAATGAGCAGTTCTTC,TRBD2,NA,TRBV30,TRBJ2-1,14
CASSLAPGVMETQYF,TGTGCCAGCAGCTTAGCCCCAGGGGTGATGGAGACCCAGTACTTC,NA,NA,TRBV7-2,TRBJ2-5,15
CASSLGRAQQNTEAFF,TGTGCCAGCAGCTTAGGTCGCGCACAGCAAAACACTGAAGCTTTCTTT,NA,few,TRBV11-2,TRBJ1-1,16
CASSQDPRWTSTDTQYF,TGCGCCAGCAGCCAGGACCCCCGTTGGACTAGCACAGATACGCAGTATTTT,NA,NA,TRBV4-3,TRBJ2-3,17
CASSGRTATSGGAFRGELFF,TGTGCCAGCAGCGGTCGGACGGCGACTAGCGGGGGGGCCTTCCGCGGGGAGCTGTTTTTT,TRBD2,NA,TRBV13,TRBJ2-2,20
CASSEGTGGGEKLFF,TGTGCCAGCAGCGAGGGGACAGGGGGAGGTGAAAAACTGTTTTTT,TRBD1,NA,TRBV9,TRBJ1-4,15
CASTVGPNTGELFF,TGTGCCAGCACCGTAGGGCCGAACACCGGGGAGCTGTTTTTT,NA,NA,TRBV6-5,TRBJ2-2,14
CASSGLAGVTDTQYF,TGTGCCAGTTCGGGACTAGCGGGAGTTACAGATACGCAGTATTTT,TRBD2,NA,TRBV7-9,TRBJ2-3,15
CASLGQGDDYGYTF,TGTGCCAGCCTAGGACAGGGTGACGACTATGGCTACACCTTC,TRBD1,NA,TRBV6-5,TRBJ1-2,14